The source of this T cell receptor beta chain is a study of CD8 T cells in ankylosing spondylitis. TCRdb reprocessed the 5' RACE reads via MiXCR and lists one record per CDR3 protein. The sample shows fewer than 500,000 distinct CDR3 sequences, approximately 26% of them seen only once. This clonotype came up a few times. No antigen is known for it. Regarding the study as a whole: What appeared characteristic of ankylosing spondylitis blood was a TCR beta motif of eight highly homologous variants.

Material: blood, either unsorted or a sorted T cell fraction (not recorded which). The origin of this receptor is a male donor with ankylosing spondylitis.

Here the CDR3 reads CASSPGTVETEAFF. DNA for the CDR3: TGTGCCAGCTCACCCGGGACAGTCGAGACTGAAGCTTTCTTT. V gene TRBV18 combines with J gene TRBJ1-1, with 7 bases matching TRBD1. Per germline, CDR1 KGHSH and CDR2 LQKENI. The trim removed 3 bases at V and 5 bases at J, leaving 6 bases unmatched. This CDR3 region has 14 residues.